These 10 T cell receptor beta chains originate from one sample sequenced in a study of early T cells in non-severe SARS-CoV-2 infection. TCRdb fed the 5' RACE reads into MiXCR, producing one record per CDR3 protein. Of roughly 40,000 distinct CDR3 sequences listed, roughly 5% are singletons. The specimen sequenced was whole blood. The receptors originated from an adult who was a healthcare worker with PCR-confirmed SARS-CoV-2 infection or an uninfected control (not recorded which).

The chain links TRBV3-1 to TRBJ2-5, with 7 bases that match TRBD1. The V gene end was trimmed by 4 bases and the J gene end by 1 base; junction bases not matched to a gene: 3. In germline, CDR1 is LGHDT, CDR2 YNNKEL (reference sequence). There are 14 residues in the CDR3. The CDR3 DNA follows: TGTGCCAGCAGCCGAGGGACAGTCCAAGAGACCCAGTACTTC. The encoded protein is CASSRGTVQETQYF.

The CDR3: CASSLPRGVGSYEQYF. The CDR3, as DNA: TGTGCCAGCAGTTTACCGAGGGGTGTAGGGTCCTACGAGCAGTACTTC. The rearrangement joins TRBV28 to TRBJ2-7; D might be TRBD1 or TRBD2, each matching 5 bases. The CDR3 spans 16 residues. CDR1 is MDHEN and CDR2 is SYDVKM in the germline V gene. The ends were cut back, 2 bases at V and 1 base at J, with 15 bases in the middle.

This clonotype was observed once. A read error is possible here, since a much larger clone lies one base away. The chain couples TRBV9 to TRBJ1-6; 11 bases are a match to TRBD1. This CDR3 region has 15 residues. V dropped 4 bases and J dropped 6; count of bases not matched to a gene: 3. Germline V gene sequence: CDR1 SGDLS, CDR2 YYNGEE. The CDR3 reads CASSLGQGANSPLHF. The CDR3 DNA is TGTGCCAGCAGCCTCGGACAGGGGGCTAATTCACCCCTCCACTTT.

This clonotype was seen ten or more times. The V and J genes are TRBV7-2 and TRBJ1-5, with 8 bases that match TRBD1. CDR1 and CDR2 from the germline V gene are SGHTA and FQGNSA. V shed 3 bases, J shed 6 bases, and the junction held 4 bases outside the gene matches. The CDR3 consists of 14 residues. DNA of the CDR3: TGTGCCAGCAGCTTTGGCACAGGGGGTCAGCCCCAGCATTTT. It codes for CASSFGTGGQPQHF.

This clonotype was seen many times. V usage is TRBV4-3 and J usage is TRBJ2-3; D tentatively reads TRBD1 or TRBD2 (5 bases each). Germline lookup yields CDR1 LGHNA and CDR2 YSLEER. Trimming left V 0 bases short and J 1 base short, with 11 bases between. The CDR3 extends over 16 amino acids. In DNA, the CDR3 is TGCGCCAGCAGCCAAGAGGGTAGGGACGGCACAGATACGCAGTATTTT. The encoded protein is CASSQEGRDGTDTQYF.

This clonotype was seen repeatedly, ten times or more. This sequence joins TRBV11-2 and TRBJ2-7; TRBD1 might be the D (6 bases). Between the trimmed V and J ends, which lost 7 bases and 1 base, there was a span of 14 bases. CDR3 size: 14 residues. Germline assignment: CDR1 SGHAT and CDR2 FQNNGV. The DNA for the CDR3 is TGTGCCAGCACCTACGACACAGGGTCCTACGAGCAGTACTTC. This gives the protein CASTYDTGSYEQYF.

The table lists this clonotype with many counts. The V and J genes are TRBV3-1 and TRBJ2-7, with 9 bases identical to TRBD1. There are 15 residues in the CDR3. Trimming at V came to 4 bases and at J to 4 bases, leaving 8 bases not matched to a gene. The germline CDR1 and CDR2 sequences are LGHDT and YNNKEL (reference sequence). The CDR3 nucleotides are TGTGCCAGCAGCCCGACAGGGGGGATATCTTACGAGCAGTACTTC. Amino acids: CASSPTGGISYEQYF.

This clonotype was recorded many times. The CDR3 nucleotides read TGTGCCAGCAGCCATAGCCCGATACGGGAGTCCTACGAGCAGTACTTC. Its protein is CASSHSPIRESYEQYF. The chain uses TRBV3-1 and TRBJ2-7, with D possibly TRBD2 on 6 matching bases. The CDR3 contains 16 residues. Germline-derived CDR1 and CDR2 are LGHDT and YNNKEL (reference sequence). V lost 3 bases to trimming and J lost 1 base, with 16 bases between them.

This clonotype has at least ten counts. The J gene is TRBJ2-7, the V gene TRBV11-2, with TRBD1 identical over 7 bases. With V trimmed by 4 bases and J by 3 bases, 3 bases remained unmatched. CDR1 is SGHAT and CDR2 is FQNNGV in the germline V gene. The CDR3 runs to 13 residues. As DNA, the CDR3 is TGTGCCAGCAGCTCCGACAGGGACTACGAGCAGTACTTC. Translating it yields CASSSDRDYEQYF.

A note on this clonotype: A much larger clone sits a single nucleotide away, making a read error possible. The chain links TRBV29-1 to TRBJ1-1; D gene uncertain. This CDR3 contains 11 residues. V was pared by 7 bases and J by 1 base, with 7 bases between. The germline V gene encodes CDR1 SQVTM and CDR2 ANQGSEA. The CDR3 loop reads CSAVGNTEAFF. For the CDR3, the DNA is TGCAGCGCCGTAGGGAACACTGAAGCTTTCTTT.